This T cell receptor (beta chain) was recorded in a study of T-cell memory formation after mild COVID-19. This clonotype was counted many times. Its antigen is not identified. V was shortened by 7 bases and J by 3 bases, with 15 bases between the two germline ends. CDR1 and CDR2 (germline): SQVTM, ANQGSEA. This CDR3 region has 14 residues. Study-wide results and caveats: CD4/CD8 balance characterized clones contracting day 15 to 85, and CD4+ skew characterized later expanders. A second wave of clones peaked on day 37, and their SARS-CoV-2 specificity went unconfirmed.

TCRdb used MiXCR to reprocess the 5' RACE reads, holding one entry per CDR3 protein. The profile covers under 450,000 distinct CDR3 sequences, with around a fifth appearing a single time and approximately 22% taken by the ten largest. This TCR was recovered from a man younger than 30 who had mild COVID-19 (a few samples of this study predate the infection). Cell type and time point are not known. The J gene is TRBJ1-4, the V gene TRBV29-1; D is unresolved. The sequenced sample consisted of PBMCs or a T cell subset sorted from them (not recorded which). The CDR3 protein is CSASYGSSNEKLFF. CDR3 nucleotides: TGCAGCGCCTCGTATGGTTCTTCTAATGAAAAACTGTTTTTT.